This paragraph reports one T cell receptor beta chain. Antigen specificity is unknown. Libraries were prepared by immunoSEQ multiplex PCR; TCRdb keeps only in-frame clonotypes and omits some of them. The sample yields about 2.4 million clones, more than 85% seen once. This record comes from a study of shared clonotypes between healthy human individuals. Study outcomes and limitations: Among the subsets, naive ones generally showed larger estimated richness than memory ones. A reduction in generation probabilities was seen for non-shared clonotypes relative to those shared by all four donors.

The CDR3 covers 16 residues. V lost 3 bases and J lost 2; bases outside the gene matches: 8. Germline V gene sequence: CDR1 LNHNV, CDR2 YYDKDF (reference sequence). This chain joins TRBV15 and TRBJ2-7, with 9 bases lining up with TRBD1. Sequencing was performed on naive CD4+ T cells from PBMCs. The subset is: CD45RA+ positively selected. This sequence was found in a man aged 18-30 years in good health. Some clones in this sample may be carry-over from other donors' samples. The CDR3 loop is CATSRDGGTGTYEQYF. In DNA form, the CDR3 reads TGTGCCACCAGCAGGGATGGGGGGACAGGGACCTACGAGCAGTACTTC.